Included here is one TCR beta chain sequence, with context. This record comes from a study of blood T cell repertoires in COVID-19. Looking at the study overall: Acute-phase and convalescent COVID-19 samples originated in the United States, Italy and Spain. Sample material is recorded as cDNA or gDNA derived from T cells, B-cell-depleted T cells, or PBMCs.

The CDR3 runs to 14 residues. Germline-derived CDR1 and CDR2 are ENHRY and SYGVKD. Trimming cost V 6 bases and J 1 base, with 11 bases left between them. In the source study's methods: How many nucleated cells were present was estimated from reference gene primer amplification. Method: immunoSEQ multiplex PCR; TCRdb's copy keeps in-frame clones and lacks some. The DNA was the basis for D and trimming; V, J and clone size are from that table. The repertoire includes about 120,000 clones, around 80% of them detected once, and 3.5% to 4.5% sits in the top ten. Sample: peripheral blood. The sequence was obtained from a woman aged 50 to 60 with acute or convalescent COVID-19. The chain employs TRBV10-3 and TRBJ2-3; possibly TRBD1 for D (6 bases). The CDR3 DNA follows: TGTGCCATCAGGAGGGGGTCGGGCACAGATACGCAGTATTTT. Its translation: CAIRRGSGTDTQYF.